The 8 T cell receptor beta chains below come from one sample, sequenced in a study of blood T cell repertoires in COVID-19. TCRdb's table, derived via immunoSEQ multiplex PCR, lists solely in-frame clones and lacks some. The data contain about 190,000 clones, around 79% of them seen just once; the ten biggest clones take up approximately 13%. Sample: peripheral blood. The receptors shown here come from a middle-aged man who had recovered from COVID-19.

CDR3 bases: TGTGCCAGCAGCCAAGATGTAGGATTCGGGACTAGCGGGAGGTACGAGCAGTACTTC. Translating it yields CASSQDVGFGTSGRYEQYF. The V and J genes are TRBV4-2 and TRBJ2-7; 15 bases are a match to TRBD2. This CDR3 is built from 19 residues. V shed 0 bases and J 4 bases; nucleotides not matched to a gene: 10. CDR1 LGHNA and CDR2 YNFKEQ come from the germline V gene.

The J gene is TRBJ1-1, the V gene TRBV12-3 or TRBV12-4; possible D gene TRBD1, 5 bases. The CDR3 covers 13 residues. V lost 2 bases and J 8 bases, leaving 12 bases between the germline ends. DNA of the CDR3: TGTGCCAGCAGTTTACTTTCGTCAGGGGAAGCTTTCTTT. Amino acid sequence: CASSLLSSGEAFF.

The chain couples TRBV30 to TRBJ2-3, with D possibly matching TRBD2 (7 bases). Trimming took off 3 bases at V and 1 base at J, with 14 bases between the two ends. The germline V gene encodes CDR1 GTSNPN and CDR2 SVGIG (reference sequence). The CDR3 is made up of 15 amino acids. CDR3 in amino acids: CAWSRWGGGTDTQYF. CDR3 coding DNA: TGTGCCTGGAGCCGGTGGGGGGGCGGCACAGATACGCAGTATTTT.

The chain employs TRBV2 and TRBJ2-7; D might be TRBD1 (5 bases). The CDR3 length is 14 residues. Deletions cut 4 bases from V and 0 bases from J, with 10 bases between. CDR1 and CDR2 (germline): SNHLY, FYNNEI. CDR3 in amino acids: CASSVSGFSYEQYF. The CDR3 DNA reads as TGTGCCAGCAGTGTCTCAGGGTTCTCCTACGAGCAGTACTTC.

The rearrangement joins TRBV10-3 to TRBJ2-5, with a possible D match to TRBD1 (6 bases). With 5 bases removed from V and 3 bases from J, the gap between germline ends came to 22 bases. CDR1 is ENHRY, CDR2 SYGVKD, per germline. The CDR3 consists of 17 residues. CDR3 bases: TGTGCCATCAGTCCAAACCAGGGGCTTGGGAATAAAGAGACCCAGTACTTC. As protein: CAISPNQGLGNKETQYF.

The chain employs TRBV9 and TRBJ2-2, with D perhaps TRBD2 (6 bases). CDR1 SGDLS and CDR2 YYNGEE come from the germline V gene. Trimming took off 4 bases at V and 6 bases at J, with 19 bases between the two ends. The CDR3 loop spans 16 amino acids. CDR3 sequence reads: CASSPRFGGSAGELFF. CDR3 bases: TGTGCCAGCAGCCCAAGGTTCGGAGGGTCAGCCGGGGAGCTGTTTTTT.

This CDR3 is CASSLGTVYNEQFF. In DNA, the CDR3 is TGTGCCAGCAGCTTAGGGACAGTCTACAATGAGCAGTTCTTC. The chain links TRBV5-4 to TRBJ2-1, with 7 bases aligning to TRBD1. CDR1 and CDR2 (germline): SGHNT, YYREEE (reference sequence). The length of the CDR3 is 14 residues. The V segment lost 2 bases and the J segment 3 bases; nucleotides outside the gene matches: 2.

This clone was observed many times. The gene calls are TRBV6-6 and TRBJ2-1; D unclear. Germline V gene lookup returns CDR1 MNHNY and CDR2 SVGAGI (reference sequence). CDR3 size: 14 residues. V gave up 2 bases and J gave up 3 bases, with 8 bases separating them. This chain's CDR3 is CASSYRDNYNEQFF. The CDR3 coding sequence is TGTGCCAGCAGTTACCGAGACAACTACAATGAGCAGTTCTTC.